The clone carrying this T cell receptor (beta chain) was detected only once. These data are taken from a study of shared clonotypes between healthy human individuals. Overall study context: Donors had three CD4 naive, three CD4 memory, two CD8 naive and one CD8 memory plate apiece.

The length of the CDR3 is 13 residues. The germline CDR1 and CDR2 sequences are KGHSH and LQKENI. V was clipped by 8 bases and J by 0 bases, with 10 bases between them. A split of CD4+ cells into CD45RA+ naive and CD45RA-negative memory subsets was performed. The method was immunoSEQ multiplex PCR; TCRdb's version includes in-frame clones alone and lacks a portion of them. The top ten hold approximately 0.057% of the sample, which has some 580,000 clones, about 97% seen once. The sequencing sample was made of naive CD4+ T cells sorted from blood. Subset indicated: CD45RA+ positively selected. The clonotype comes from a woman younger than 45 in good health. J is TRBJ1-1 and V is TRBV18, with D perhaps TRBD1 (5 bases). For the CDR3, the DNA is TGTGCCAGCACGACGGACATGAACACTGAAGCTTTCTTT. This encodes CASTTDMNTEAFF.